The source of this TCR beta chain is a study of T cell repertoires in cytomegalovirus infection. Study background: The public TCR beta signatures pointed to both CMV infection and matching HLA type. The study's findings and limits: The study found HLA-C-restricted CMV-specific TCR beta clonotypes dominating the ex vivo response.

Each CDR3 protein is one row after TCRdb ran MiXCR on the reads. This table holds approximately 1,000,000 distinct CDR3 sequences, under 40% found once. Concerning this clonotype itself: Its antigen is not known.

The V gene lost 0 bases and the J gene lost 1 base, with 8 bases spanning the gap. The CDR3 runs to 15 residues. The V gene's germline CDR1 is SGDLS and CDR2 YYNGEE. This TCR was sampled from a human donor in good health (CMV status not recorded). Some clones in this sample may be carry-over from other donors' samples. V is TRBV9 and J is TRBJ1-5; D unresolved. Sequencing was performed on cultured CD8+ T cells from PBMCs, taken from culture after CMV antigen stimulation. DNA for the CDR3: TGTGCCAGCAGCGTAGCCGACACCAGCAATCAGCCCCAGCATTTT. Its translation is CASSVADTSNQPQHF.